Presented here are 26 T cell receptor beta chains from one specimen sequenced in a study of tumor-infiltrating lymphocytes in primary liver carcinoma. cDNA specific to TCR beta was made from approximately 0.55 ug of total RNA, with a constant-region primer employed for priming. The TCR beta library was amplified through three nested multiplex PCR rounds in a modified ARM-PCR procedure. Both of the initial two PCR rounds ran for 10 cycles and employed TRBV1-TRBV30 forward primers alongside a C-beta reverse primer. Each CDR3 protein gets one entry after TCRdb re-called the multiplex PCR reads with MiXCR. Of 100,000 to 150,000 distinct CDR3 sequences listed, 64% are singletons. Co-extraction of RNA and DNA was performed on roughly 20-31 mg of unsorted bulk tissue. The sequenced material came from liver tumor tissue from sampling region 3. The subset: tumor region T3, left-lateral pole. These receptors were collected from a woman aged 55 to 70 with primary liver carcinoma and hepatitis B virus infection.

CDR3 nucleotides: TGCGCCAGCAGCCGACAACAGGGCAATGAGCAGTTCTTC. Encoded protein: CASSRQQGNEQFF. This rearrangement joins TRBV5-1 to TRBJ2-1, with D tentatively TRBD1 (6 bases). CDR1 and CDR2 from the germline V gene are SGHRS and YFSETQ. This CDR3 contains 13 residues. Trimming removed 4 bases from V and 6 bases from J, with 11 bases in between.

On this clonotype itself: With a much larger clone just one base away, this may be a read error. The CDR3 spells CACSGQVFTDTQYF. CDR3 nucleotides: TGTGCCTGCAGTGGACAGGTATTCACAGATACGCAGTATTTT. The chain employs TRBV2 and TRBJ2-3; TRBD1 aligns across 7 bases. The CDR3 runs to 14 residues. CDR1 is SNHLY and CDR2 is FYNNEI in the germline V gene.

With regard to this clonotype: One end of the junction does not line up with germline, which may come from a read error. The chain links TRBV6-5 to TRBJ2-1; 12 nucleotides align to TRBD2. Germline CDR1 reads MNHEY; CDR2 reads SVGAGI. The CDR3 consists of 16 residues. The CDR3 DNA follows: TGTGCCAGCAGTTACGTGGCTAGCGGGAGGGGTAATGGGCAGCTCTTC. Translated: CASSYVASGRGNGQLF.

The CDR3: CASSKGDRAEETQYF. The CDR3 nucleotides are TGCGCCAGCAGCAAGGGGGACAGGGCAGAGGAGACCCAGTACTTC. The chain recombines TRBV5-1 with TRBJ2-5; 9 bases agree with TRBD1. Germline assignment: CDR1 SGHRS and CDR2 YFSETQ. There are 15 residues in the CDR3. Germline trimming cut 4 bases from V and 5 bases from J; bases unmatched to any gene: 9.

The genes are TRBV29-1 and TRBJ1-5, with a weak D call TRBD1 (5 bases). Trimming removed 6 bases at V and 6 bases at J, with 18 bases between. Germline values: CDR1 SQVTM, CDR2 ANQGSEA. There are 14 residues in the CDR3. The CDR3 DNA follows: TGCAGCGTCGCGGGACTGGGGGTGGGTCAGCCCCAGCATTTT. As protein: CSVAGLGVGQPQHF.

A note on this clonotype: A much larger clonotype is one base distant, so this may be a read error. CDR3 nucleotide sequence: TGTGCCACCCGGATACCCGACACTGAAGCTTTCTTT. It encodes CATRIPDTEAFF. This chain links TRBV12-3 or TRBV12-4 with TRBJ1-1; D gene unclear. Trimming cost V 10 bases and J 3 bases, with 12 bases left between them. The CDR3 spans 12 residues.

Concerning this clonotype itself: This may be a read error, as it is one base from a much larger clone. J is TRBJ2-6 and V is TRBV29-1; no definite D call. Germline loops: CDR1 SQVTM, CDR2 ANQGSEA. The CDR3 covers 14 residues. V gave up 6 bases and J gave up 1 base, with 10 bases separating them. This CDR3 is CSVPDASGANVLTF. CDR3 DNA sequence: TGCAGCGTCCCCGACGCTTCTGGGGCCAACGTCCTGACTTTC.

This clonotype has at least ten counts. The chain employs TRBV18 and TRBJ2-3, with D uncertain. In germline, CDR1 is KGHSH, CDR2 LQKENI. The V and J ends lost 3 bases and 1 base respectively, with 8 bases between them. The CDR3 loop spans 14 amino acids. CDR3 nucleotide sequence: TGTGCCAGCTCACCTCCCGGACGCACAGATACGCAGTATTTT. The encoded protein is CASSPPGRTDTQYF.

Remarks on this clonotype: A much larger clone lies one base from this, so it may be a read error. The chain is built from TRBV10-2 and TRBJ1-5; D call uncertain. Germline CDR1 reads WSHSY; CDR2 reads SAAADI. The CDR3 covers 15 residues. V was shortened by 3 bases and J by 9 bases, with 18 bases between the two germline ends. Here the CDR3 reads CASSETFWGLGPQHF. CDR3 sequence (DNA): TGCGCCAGCAGTGAAACTTTTTGGGGTTTGGGGCCCCAGCATTTT.

Concerning this clonotype itself: An end of the junction differs from the germline gene, which may be a read error. This chain connects TRBV28 to TRBJ2-3, with 10 bases that match TRBD2. CDR3 length equals 15 residues. CDR1 and CDR2 from the germline V gene are MDHEN and SYDVKM. For the CDR3, the DNA is TGTGCCAGCAGCGAGCGGGAGGGGGGCACATATACGCATTATTTT. Residues: CASSEREGGTYTHYF.

To note about this clonotype: A much larger clone is a single base away; this may be a read error. The V gene is TRBV6-5, the J gene TRBJ2-2, with no clear D. The CDR3 has 13 residues. CDR1 MNHEY and CDR2 SVGAGI come from the germline V gene. Here the CDR3 DNA reads TGTGTCAGCAGTTACTTTGGATCCGGGGAGCTGTTTTTT. Residues: CVSSYFGSGELFF.

The V and J genes are TRBV5-4 and TRBJ2-1; a possible D gene is TRBD2 (6 bases). The V and J ends lost 4 bases and 0 bases respectively, with 14 bases between them. Germline lookup yields CDR1 SGHNT and CDR2 YYREEE (reference sequence). CDR3 length: 16 residues. The CDR3 reads CASSPGACSSYNEQFF. In DNA, the CDR3 is TGTGCCAGCAGCCCGGGAGCGTGTAGCTCCTACAATGAGCAGTTCTTC.

As regards this clonotype: One junction end disagrees with the germline gene, perhaps due to a read error. The chain carries TRBV28 and TRBJ2-7; 11 positions match TRBD1. The CDR3 is made up of 15 amino acids. Germline CDR1 and CDR2: MDHEN and SYDVKM. CDR3 sequence (DNA): TGTGCCAACAGTTTATCTCGGACAGGGGGCCACGAGCAGTACTTC. Protein sequence: CANSLSRTGGHEQYF.

Turning to this clonotype: At one end the junction does not follow the germline gene, possibly because of a read error. V and J are TRBV28 and TRBJ1-5; D is unresolved. The CDR3 spans 15 residues. The germline CDR1 and CDR2 sequences are MDHEN and SYDVKM. The CDR3 coding sequence is TGTGCCAGCAGTTTTTCTCACGGTAGCAATCAGCCCAAGCATTTT. As protein: CASSFSHGSNQPKHF.

A remark on this clonotype: A junction end diverges from the germline sequence, so it may reflect a read error. The chain uses TRBV11-3 and TRBJ2-2; TRBD2 matches 7 bases. CDR3 length: 15 residues. Germline V CDR1 and CDR2: SGHNT, YENEEA. The chain's CDR3 is CASSLWTRRTVELFF. The CDR3 DNA reads TGTGCCAGCAGCCTATGGACTAGGAGGACCGTGGAGCTGTTTTTT. The complete variable domain, with remaining parts taken from reference TRBV11-3 and TRBJ2-2, reads EAGVVQSPRYKIIEKKQPVAFWCNPISGHNTLYWYLQNLGQGPELLIRYENEEAVDDSQLPKDRFSAERLKGVDSTLKIQPAELGDSAVYLCASSLWTRRTVELFFGEGSRLTVL.

A remark on this clonotype: Mismatch with germline at one junction end may stem from a read error. The chain employs TRBV7-2 and TRBJ2-6; no firm D call. Germline CDR1 and CDR2: SGHTA and FQGNSA. This CDR3 has 16 amino acids. The CDR3 sequence: CANSFQKVPGANVLTF. CDR3 in DNA: TGTGCCAACAGCTTCCAAAAGGTCCCTGGGGCCAACGTCCTGACTTTC.

About this clonotype: The CDR3 does not end in the conserved phenylalanine or tryptophan, so this is likely a read error. This chain links TRBV5-8 with TRBJ2-3, with 11 nucleotides matching TRBD2. The CDR3 consists of 16 residues. J gave up 1 base and V 3 bases, and 4 bases lay outside the gene matches. The germline gives CDR1 SGHTS, CDR2 YDEGEE. Here the CDR3 reads CASSSGTSGRTDTQYS. In DNA form, the CDR3 reads TGTGCCAGCAGCTCGGGGACTAGCGGTCGCACAGATACGCAGTATTCT.

To note about this clonotype: One end of the junction varies from germline; a read error may be responsible. The gene calls are TRBV11-1 and TRBJ2-7; no clear D gene. The germline V gene has CDR1 SGHAT and CDR2 FQDESV (reference sequence). CDR3 length equals 14 residues. In DNA form, the CDR3 reads TGTACCAGCAGCTCGGGTACCTGGAACTACGAGCAGTACTTC. Its protein is CTSSSGTWNYEQYF. The full variable domain, in which reference TRBV11-1 and TRBJ2-7 provide the parts outside the CDR3, is EAEVAQSPRYKITEKSQAVAFWCDPISGHATLYWYRQILGQGPELLVQFQDESVVDDSQLPKDRFSAERLKGVDSTLKIQPAELGDSAMYLCTSSSGTWNYEQYFGPGTRLTVT.

This clonotype was found a few times. A much larger clone lies one base from this, so it may be a read error. CDR3 residues: CSGMNTEALF. CDR3 in DNA: TGCAGCGGGATGAACACTGAAGCTCTCTTT. The chain has TRBV29-1 and TRBJ1-1; D uncertain. From germline, CDR1 is SQVTM and CDR2 ANQGSEA. The CDR3 is made up of 10 amino acids. Looking up the rest from reference TRBV29-1 and TRBJ1-1 gives the full variable domain: SAVISQKPSRDICQRGTSLTIQCQVDSQVTMMFWYRQQPGQSLTLIATANQGSEATYESGFVIDKFPISRPNLTFSTLTVSNMSPEDSSIYLCSGMNTEALFGQGTRLTVV.

The chain recombines TRBV9 with TRBJ1-2, with a weak D call TRBD1 (6 bases). CDR1 is SGDLS, CDR2 YYNGEE, per germline. The CDR3 extends over 14 amino acids. V was trimmed by 3 bases and J by 2 bases, leaving 11 bases between them. The CDR3 is CASSGLTGNYGYTF. The DNA for the CDR3 is TGTGCCAGCAGCGGACTGACAGGCAACTATGGCTACACCTTC.

This clonotype was seen more than once but under ten times. It may be a read error: a sequence one base away is much more abundant. The gene calls are TRBV7-9 and TRBJ2-5, with 7 bases that match TRBD2. Germline-derived CDR1 and CDR2 are SEHNR and FQNEAQ (reference sequence). The CDR3 contains 12 residues. CDR3 amino acids: CASRLLAETQYF. In DNA form, the CDR3 reads TGTGCCAGCCGCTTACTAGCGGAGACCCAGTACTTC.

Regarding this clonotype: A clone one base away is much larger, so this may be a read error. The chain recombines TRBV5-6 with TRBJ2-1; tentatively, D is TRBD2 (6 bases). The CDR3 has 17 residues. CDR1 is SGHDT and CDR2 is YYEEEE in the germline V gene. V was clipped by 2 bases and J by 8 bases, with 23 bases between them. The CDR3 is CASSFLPRAGWSDEQFF. The CDR3 DNA follows: TGTGCCAGCAGCTTCCTCCCGCGGGCGGGATGGTCGGATGAGCAGTTCTTC.

This clonotype is a singleton in its sample. The genes are TRBV5-1 and TRBJ2-4, with 7 bases that match TRBD1. Germline CDR1 SGHRS, CDR2 YFSETQ. With 9 bases clipped from V and 1 base from J, the junction kept 10 bases outside the gene matches. The CDR3 has 15 amino acids. CDR3 in DNA: TGCGCCAACAGTTTGGTACAGGGGGCCAAAAACATTCAGTACTTC. Protein: CANSLVQGAKNIQYF.

For this clonotype: The conserved phenylalanine or tryptophan normally closing the CDR3 is absent here, so this likely arose from a read error. The CDR3 DNA sequence: TGTGCCAGCAGTTGGGGGATAGCGGGGGAGACTCAGTACCTC. It encodes CASSWGIAGETQYL. J is TRBJ2-5 and V is TRBV12-3 or TRBV12-4, with 9 bases identical to TRBD2. The CDR3 loop spans 14 amino acids.

This clonotype was seen repeatedly, ten times or more. The chain couples TRBV29-1 to TRBJ1-1; weak D call: TRBD1 (5 bases). Germline assignment: CDR1 SQVTM and CDR2 ANQGSEA. Trimming left V 4 bases short and J 4 bases short, with 16 bases between. The CDR3 is made up of 14 amino acids. The CDR3 spells CSVVGGRGSTEAFF. For the CDR3, the DNA is TGCAGCGTTGTTGGGGGAAGGGGTTCCACTGAAGCTTTCTTT.

This sequence joins TRBV14 and TRBJ2-6; D might be TRBD2 (5 bases). The CDR3 extends over 17 amino acids. From germline, CDR1 is SGHDN and CDR2 FVKESK. Trimming cost V 1 base and J 8 bases, with 18 bases left between them. CDR3 sequence (DNA): TGTGCCAGCAGCCAAGGTGGACGGGGTATCCGGACCAACGTCCTGACTTTC. It yields the protein CASSQGGRGIRTNVLTF.